A selection of T cell receptor beta chains follows, all from one sample in a study of blood T cell repertoires in COVID-19. Profiled with immunoSEQ multiplex PCR; TCRdb holds only in-frame clones, not every one. The sample contains under 45,000 clones, around 86% of which appear only once. Source material: peripheral blood. The receptor source for this set is a human donor in a cohort sampled during active COVID-19. Both conserved end residues are part of each CDR3. The D gene is left open where the match is weak. The size entry is marked missing in some rows and otherwise reads once, few, many or a size class.

j_call clone_size v_call d_call cdr3_aa cdr3_nt
TRBJ2-7 . TRBV27 TRBD2 CASSLGRGDYEQYF TGTGCCAGCAGTTTAGGGCGGGGGGACTACGAGCAGTACTTC
TRBJ1-1 . TRBV4-1 TRBD1 CASSQDYRGNTEAFF TGCGCCAGCAGCCAAGATTACAGGGGGAACACTGAAGCTTTCTTT
TRBJ1-1 . TRBV6-1 . CASSEDGLTEAFF TGTGCCAGCAGTGAGGACGGACTTACTGAAGCTTTCTTT
TRBJ2-7 . TRBV5-1 . CASSLRYRGYEQYF TGCGCCAGCAGCTTGCGATACAGAGGGTACGAGCAGTACTTC
TRBJ2-2 few TRBV15 TRBD2 CATSRVSGGSGELFF TGTGCCACCAGCAGAGTTAGCGGGGGGAGCGGGGAGCTGTTTTTT
TRBJ1-4 . TRBV19 TRBD1 CASTSGGQMIEKLFF TGTGCCAGTACCAGTGGGGGACAGATGATTGAAAAACTGTTTTTT
TRBJ1-5 . TRBV6-2/TRBV6-3 TRBD1 CASSYRTGVRPQHF TGTGCCAGCAGTTACAGGACAGGGGTTAGGCCCCAGCATTTT
TRBJ1-3 . TRBV5-1 TRBD1 CASRYTGGSGNTIYF TGCGCCAGCAGATATACAGGGGGATCTGGAAACACCATATATTTT
TRBJ1-1 . TRBV5-1 . CASSPGENTEAFF TGCGCCAGCAGTCCCGGTGAGAACACTGAAGCTTTCTTT
TRBJ2-3 . TRBV4-1 TRBD2 CASSQELAGTATDTQYF TGCGCCAGCAGCCAAGAACTAGCGGGGACTGCAACAGATACGCAGTATTTT
TRBJ1-1 . TRBV7-2 . CASSPGLATENTEAFF TGTGCCAGCAGCCCAGGTTTGGCTACAGAGAACACTGAAGCTTTCTTT
TRBJ1-2 . TRBV5-1 . CASSLLEQGNYGYTF TGCGCCAGCAGCTTGTTAGAACAGGGAAACTATGGCTACACCTTC
TRBJ1-4 . TRBV7-6 TRBD1 CASSLAGTGTGLDATNEKLFF TGTGCCAGCAGCTTAGCGGGGACCGGGACAGGGCTAGATGCAACTAATGAAAAACTGTTTTTT
TRBJ1-1 . TRBV19 TRBD1 CASSLTDRGRTEAFF TGTGCCAGTAGTCTGACTGACAGGGGGAGGACTGAAGCTTTCTTT
TRBJ1-1 once TRBV4-3 TRBD1 CASSHLRQGRIEAFF TGCGCCAGCAGCCACCTGAGACAGGGGCGAATCGAAGCTTTCTTT
TRBJ1-5 . TRBV24-1 . CATSDQDYQPQHF TGTGCCACCAGTGACCAGGACTATCAGCCCCAGCATTTT
TRBJ2-1 . TRBV5-6 . CASSLAGYEQFF TGTGCCAGCAGCCTGGCAGGGTATGAGCAGTTCTTC
TRBJ1-4 . TRBV2 . CASSRSLRGSTNEKLFF TGTGCCAGCAGCCGTAGTCTTAGGGGATCAACTAATGAAAAACTGTTTTTT
TRBJ2-7 . TRBV18 . CASSPFGQGGIYEQYF TGTGCCAGCTCACCATTCGGCCAGGGTGGAATCTACGAGCAGTACTTC
TRBJ1-4 . TRBV3-1/TRBV3-2 . CASSQDDTGLRKLFF TGTGCCAGCAGCCAAGATGATACAGGTCTGCGAAAACTGTTTTTT
TRBJ2-7 . TRBV4-1 TRBD2 CASSQALAGGSYEQYF TGCGCCAGCAGCCAAGCTCTAGCGGGGGGCTCCTACGAGCAGTACTTC
TRBJ1-5 . TRBV19 TRBD1 CASSITRDRGRQPQHF TGTGCCAGTAGTATAACCCGGGACAGGGGACGGCAGCCCCAGCATTTT
TRBJ2-7 . TRBV15 TRBD1 CATSRAGTGIPYEQYF TGTGCCACCAGCAGGGCCGGGACAGGGATCCCCTACGAGCAGTACTTC
TRBJ1-2 . TRBV5-4 . CASSFLDTYGYTF TGTGCCAGCAGCTTTTTAGATACTTATGGCTACACCTTC
TRBJ1-5 . TRBV7-9 . CASSLVGPNQPQHF TGTGCCAGCAGCTTAGTTGGCCCCAATCAGCCCCAGCATTTT
TRBJ1-2 once TRBV5-5 TRBD1 CAASRGGQGANYGYTF TGTGCCGCCAGCCGGGGCGGGCAGGGGGCAAACTATGGCTACACCTTC
TRBJ2-6 . TRBV19 . CASSLQGLESGANVLTF TGTGCCAGTAGTCTCCAGGGTCTGGAATCTGGGGCCAACGTCCTGACTTTC
TRBJ1-1 few TRBV6-1 . CASSEALQALGTEAFF TGTGCCAGCAGTGAAGCCCTCCAGGCCCTGGGCACTGAAGCTTTCTTT
TRBJ2-7 . TRBV20-1 . CSASGREVYEQYF TGCAGTGCCAGTGGCAGGGAAGTGTACGAGCAGTACTTC
TRBJ2-7 . TRBV4-3 TRBD2 CASSQSAGGPYEQYF TGCGCCAGCAGCCAATCAGCGGGGGGGCCCTACGAGCAGTACTTC
TRBJ2-7 . TRBV7-9 TRBD2 CASSSGLAGYEQYF TGTGCCAGCAGCTCGGGACTAGCGGGGTACGAGCAGTACTTC
TRBJ1-1 . TRBV5-4 . CASSDPVNTEAFF TGTGCCAGCAGCGATCCAGTGAACACTGAAGCTTTCTTT
TRBJ2-7 . TRBV10-1 . CASSEVSGGPYEQYF TGCGCCAGCAGTGAAGTTAGTGGCGGCCCCTACGAGCAGTACTTC
TRBJ1-1 . TRBV29-1 . CSVESGRLNTEAFF TGCAGCGTTGAGTCTGGCAGACTAAACACTGAAGCTTTCTTT
TRBJ1-1 . TRBV18 . CASSPRQGPEEAFF TGTGCCAGCTCACCCAGGCAGGGGCCAGAGGAAGCTTTCTTT
TRBJ2-7 . TRBV7-2 TRBD2 CASSLLAGTYEQYF TGTGCCAGCAGCTTACTAGCGGGGACCTACGAGCAGTACTTC
TRBJ1-1 . TRBV5-4 TRBD1 CASRKTGVSNTEAFF TGTGCCAGCAGGAAGACAGGGGTGTCGAACACTGAAGCTTTCTTT
TRBJ2-7 . TRBV27 TRBD2 CASRSGASSYEQYF TGTGCCAGCCGAAGCGGGGCGAGCTCCTACGAGCAGTACTTC
TRBJ1-2 . TRBV7-9 TRBD1 CASSPPGQLFFGYTF TGTGCCAGCAGCCCGCCGGGACAGCTCTTCTTTGGCTACACCTTC
TRBJ1-6 . TRBV19 TRBD1 CASSIVMDRGGSPLHF TGTGCCAGTAGTATAGTAATGGACAGGGGTGGGTCACCCCTCCACTTT
TRBJ1-2 . TRBV6-5 TRBD1 CASSWGQLNYGYTF TGTGCCAGCAGTTGGGGACAGCTTAACTATGGCTACACCTTC
TRBJ2-7 . TRBV7-7 . CASSPRGGGEQYF TGTGCCAGCAGCCCCCGGGGAGGGGGCGAGCAGTACTTC
TRBJ1-5 . TRBV11-2 . CASSLEDGGGWPQHF TGTGCCAGCAGCTTAGAGGACGGTGGAGGATGGCCCCAGCATTTT
TRBJ2-7 . TRBV29-1 . CSVDGVKGAPPLAEYF TGCAGCGTTGACGGAGTTAAGGGGGCGCCTCCTTTAGCGGAGTACTTC
TRBJ1-3 few TRBV4-2 TRBD1 CASSQDGDRVGNTIYF TGTGCCAGCAGCCAAGATGGGGACAGGGTAGGAAACACCATATATTTT
TRBJ2-7 . TRBV12-3/TRBV12-4 TRBD1 CASSPTGGEQYF TGTGCCAGCTCCCCAACAGGGGGCGAGCAGTACTTC
TRBJ2-7 . TRBV5-6 TRBD2 CASSLEGGGYYEQYF TGTGCCAGCAGCTTGGAAGGCGGGGGGTACTACGAGCAGTACTTC
TRBJ1-1 . TRBV19 TRBD1 CASSMRTGMNTEAFF TGTGCCAGTAGTATGAGGACAGGGATGAACACTGAAGCTTTCTTT
TRBJ1-5 . TRBV7-8 TRBD1 CASSLDREDQPQHF TGTGCCAGCAGCCTGGACAGGGAGGATCAGCCCCAGCATTTT
TRBJ2-7 . TRBV18 . CASSPNSPGLGSYEQYF TGTGCCAGCTCCCCCAACTCACCAGGGCTTGGCTCATACGAGCAGTACTTC
TRBJ2-6 . TRBV7-8 TRBD1 CASSLVPRGQQIASGANVLTF TGTGCCAGCAGCTTAGTTCCCAGGGGGCAGCAGATAGCCTCTGGGGCCAACGTCCTGACTTTC
TRBJ2-7 . TRBV7-9 . CASSLTGWEQYF TGTGCCAGCAGCTTAACAGGGTGGGAGCAGTACTTC
TRBJ2-1 . TRBV19 TRBD2 CASSITSGGAGIGSEQFF TGTGCCAGTAGTATAACTAGCGGGGGGGCCGGGATTGGTAGTGAGCAGTTCTTC
TRBJ1-2 once TRBV2 . CASSEHRTNYGYTF TGTGCCAGCAGTGAGCATAGAACTAACTATGGCTACACCTTC
TRBJ2-7 once TRBV7-2 TRBD2 CASSWRAGSPYEQYF TGTGCCAGCAGCTGGAGAGCGGGGTCCCCCTACGAGCAGTACTTC
TRBJ1-3 . TRBV5-1 . CASTLDSGNTIYF TGCGCCTCCACCCTAGATTCTGGAAACACCATATATTTT
TRBJ1-1 . TRBV6-2/TRBV6-3 TRBD1 CASSYSIQGLGRTEAFF TGTGCCAGCAGTTACTCAATACAGGGGCTGGGTAGGACTGAAGCTTTCTTT
TRBJ2-7 . TRBV7-6 . CASSLTNLDIEPYEQYF TGTGCCAGCAGCTTAACAAACCTCGACATAGAGCCCTACGAGCAGTACTTC
TRBJ1-2 once TRBV9 . CASSPITGGGGYTF TGTGCCAGCAGCCCTATTACAGGTGGCGGTGGCTACACCTTC
TRBJ2-6 . TRBV6-2/TRBV6-3 . CASSYRGSGANVLTF TGTGCCAGCAGTTACAGGGGCTCTGGGGCCAACGTCCTGACTTTC